This T cell receptor beta chain was identified in a study of T cell responses to AZD1222 COVID-19 vaccine. Study results and caveats: Just 6 or 7 people given AZD1222 tested seropositive at baseline. Among the donors, most were white British and more were female, and clonal diversity was possibly underestimated.

The germline V and J ends were trimmed by 5 bases and 2 bases, with 6 bases remaining between them. This CDR3 region has 12 residues. From germline, CDR1 is MGHDK and CDR2 SYGVNS. Clones were sequenced by immunoSEQ multiplex PCR, and TCRdb holds only the in-frame ones, with some missing. The sample records tens of thousands of clones, less than 85% being singletons. Worth noting for this clone: What it recognizes is unknown.

The sequence came from an adult who received the AZD1222 COVID-19 vaccine. V and J are TRBV25-1 and TRBJ1-1; D gene unclear. The source material was peripheral blood, sampled 28 days after the second AZD1222 dose. The CDR3 sequence is CASSQLNTEAFF. CDR3 coding DNA: TGTGCCAGCAGTCAGTTAAACACTGAAGCTTTCTTT.